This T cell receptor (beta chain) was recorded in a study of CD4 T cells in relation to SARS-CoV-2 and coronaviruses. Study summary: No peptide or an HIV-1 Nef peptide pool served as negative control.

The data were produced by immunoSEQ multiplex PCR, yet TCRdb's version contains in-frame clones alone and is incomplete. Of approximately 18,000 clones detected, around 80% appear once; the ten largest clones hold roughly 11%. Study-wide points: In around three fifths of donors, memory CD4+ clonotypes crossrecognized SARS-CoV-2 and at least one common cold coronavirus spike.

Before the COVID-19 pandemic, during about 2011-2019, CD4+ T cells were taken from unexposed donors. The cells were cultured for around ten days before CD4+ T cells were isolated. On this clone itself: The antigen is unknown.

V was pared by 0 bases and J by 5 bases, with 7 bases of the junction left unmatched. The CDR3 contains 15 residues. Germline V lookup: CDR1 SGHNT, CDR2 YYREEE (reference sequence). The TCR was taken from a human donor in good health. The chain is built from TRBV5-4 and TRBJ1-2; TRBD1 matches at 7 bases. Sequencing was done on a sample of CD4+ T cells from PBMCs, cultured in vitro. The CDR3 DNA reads TGTGCCAGCAGCTTGGAGCCAGGGGGACGGTATGGCTACACCTTC. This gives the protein CASSLEPGGRYGYTF.